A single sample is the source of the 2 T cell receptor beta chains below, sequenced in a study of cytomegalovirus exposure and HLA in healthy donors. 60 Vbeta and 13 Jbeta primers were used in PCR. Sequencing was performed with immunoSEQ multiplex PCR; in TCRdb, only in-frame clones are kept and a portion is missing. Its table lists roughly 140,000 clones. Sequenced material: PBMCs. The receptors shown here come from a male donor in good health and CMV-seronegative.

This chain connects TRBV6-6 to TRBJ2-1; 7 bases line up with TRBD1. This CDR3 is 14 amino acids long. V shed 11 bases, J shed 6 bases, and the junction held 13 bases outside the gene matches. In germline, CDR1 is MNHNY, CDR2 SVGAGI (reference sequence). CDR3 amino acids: CASKSTGSANEQFF. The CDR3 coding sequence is TGTGCCTCCAAATCGACAGGGTCCGCCAATGAGCAGTTCTTC.

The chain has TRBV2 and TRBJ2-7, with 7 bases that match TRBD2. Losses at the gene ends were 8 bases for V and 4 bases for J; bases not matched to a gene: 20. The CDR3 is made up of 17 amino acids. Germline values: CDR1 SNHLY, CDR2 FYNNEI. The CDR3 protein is CASLGDFQTSRGYEQYF. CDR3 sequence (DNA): TGTGCCAGCCTAGGAGATTTCCAGACTAGCCGAGGTTACGAGCAGTACTTC. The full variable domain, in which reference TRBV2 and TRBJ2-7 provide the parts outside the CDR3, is EPEVTQTPSHQVTQMGQEVILRCVPISNHLYFYWYRQILGQKVEFLVSFYNNEISEKSEIFDDQFSVERPDGSNFTLKIRSTKLEDSAMYFCASLGDFQTSRGYEQYFGPGTRLTVT.